A selection of T cell receptor beta chains follows, all from one sample in a study of graft-versus-host responses after intestinal transplantation. Clones were read by immunoSEQ multiplex PCR, and TCRdb kept only the in-frame ones, dropping some. The sample consists of about 47,000 clones, 85% to 95% of them appearing once. Sequenced material: PBMCs, taken 786 days after a first intestinal transplant, on the day of a second. The receptor source for this set is a human patient who received an intestinal transplant, so some T cells may come from the graft donor. Each CDR3 is given with its conserved first and last residue. A D gene is named only where the DNA matches it firmly. The size of a clone is reported for some rows only, either as once, few or many, or as a class for expanded clones.

abundance: -; j_gene: TRBJ2-6; d_gene: -; v_gene: TRBV29-1; CDR3nt: TGCAGCGTTGTAGGGTCTGGGGCCAACGTCCTGACTTTC; CDR3aa: CSVVGSGANVLTF
abundance: -; j_gene: TRBJ2-2; d_gene: -; v_gene: TRBV7-6; CDR3nt: TGTGCCAGCAGCTACAGGGTCACCGGGGAGCTGTTTTTT; CDR3aa: CASSYRVTGELFF
abundance: -; j_gene: TRBJ1-1; d_gene: -; v_gene: TRBV6-5; CDR3nt: TGTGCCAGCAGTTACTTAGAGAACACTGAAGCTTTCTTT; CDR3aa: CASSYLENTEAFF
abundance: -; j_gene: TRBJ2-7; d_gene: -; v_gene: TRBV29-1; CDR3nt: TGCAGCGTGGGTGGGATTTCCTACGAGCAGTACTTC; CDR3aa: CSVGGISYEQYF
abundance: -; j_gene: TRBJ1-2; d_gene: -; v_gene: TRBV7-9; CDR3nt: TGTGCCAGCAGCCACCAGGGAGCCGGCGTTGGCTATGGCTACACCTTC; CDR3aa: CASSHQGAGVGYGYTF
abundance: -; j_gene: TRBJ2-7; d_gene: -; v_gene: TRBV6-5; CDR3nt: TGTGCCAGCAGTACGACCCCCGGCAGCTACGAGCAGTACTTC; CDR3aa: CASSTTPGSYEQYF
abundance: -; j_gene: TRBJ2-2; d_gene: -; v_gene: TRBV7-6; CDR3nt: TGTGCCAGCAGCCCGTCTAGAAACACCGGGGAGCTGTTTTTT; CDR3aa: CASSPSRNTGELFF
abundance: -; j_gene: TRBJ2-3; d_gene: TRBD2; v_gene: TRBV5-8; CDR3nt: TGTGCCAGCAGCTTGTTAGCGGGAGGGACCACAGATACGCAGTATTTT; CDR3aa: CASSLLAGGTTDTQYF
abundance: -; j_gene: TRBJ2-1; d_gene: -; v_gene: TRBV27; CDR3nt: TGTGCCAGCAGTTTAATAGGGGGGAACGAGCAGTTCTTC; CDR3aa: CASSLIGGNEQFF
abundance: -; j_gene: TRBJ2-4; d_gene: -; v_gene: TRBV7-9; CDR3nt: TGTGCCAGCAGCTTAGCGGAGGACTCCTACTTCTACTTC; CDR3aa: CASSLAEDSYFYF
abundance: -; j_gene: TRBJ2-7; d_gene: TRBD1; v_gene: TRBV5-6; CDR3nt: TGTGCCAGCAGCTCGGGACAGGGCTACTACGAGCAGTACTTC; CDR3aa: CASSSGQGYYEQYF
abundance: -; j_gene: TRBJ2-1; d_gene: -; v_gene: TRBV29-1; CDR3nt: TGCAGCGTTGCTCAGGGTGAACTTATCAATGAGCAGTTCTTC; CDR3aa: CSVAQGELINEQFF
abundance: -; j_gene: TRBJ2-2; d_gene: TRBD2; v_gene: TRBV5-1; CDR3nt: TGCGCCAGCAGCTTGGGACTAGCGATCGGGGAGCTGTTTTTT; CDR3aa: CASSLGLAIGELFF
abundance: once; j_gene: TRBJ1-5; d_gene: TRBD1; v_gene: TRBV6-4; CDR3nt: TGTGCCAACAGAGTACGCGGGACAGGGGAATGGTGGGAAGACAATCAGCCCCAGCATTTT; CDR3aa: CANRVRGTGEWWEDNQPQHF
abundance: -; j_gene: TRBJ2-7; d_gene: -; v_gene: TRBV4-1; CDR3nt: TGCGCCAGCAGAATAAATATGAGGAGCGGAGACTCCTACGAGCAGTACTTC; CDR3aa: CASRINMRSGDSYEQYF
abundance: -; j_gene: TRBJ1-5; d_gene: TRBD1; v_gene: TRBV5-1; CDR3nt: TGCGCCAGCAGCGATAGTGTGACAGGGCAGCCCCAGCATTTT; CDR3aa: CASSDSVTGQPQHF
abundance: -; j_gene: TRBJ1-2; d_gene: -; v_gene: TRBV11-2; CDR3nt: TGTGCCAGCAGCTTAGATCAGGGTTTCTATGGCTACACCTTC; CDR3aa: CASSLDQGFYGYTF
abundance: once; j_gene: TRBJ1-1; d_gene: -; v_gene: TRBV28; CDR3nt: TGTGCCAGCAGTGCCGTGGACGACTTGAGAGGTGAAGCTTTCTTT; CDR3aa: CASSAVDDLRGEAFF
abundance: medium-sized; j_gene: TRBJ2-6; d_gene: TRBD2; v_gene: TRBV5-8; CDR3nt: TGTGCCAGCGAAACTAGCGGGGTATCTGGGGCCAACGTCCTGACTTTC; CDR3aa: CASETSGVSGANVLTF
abundance: -; j_gene: TRBJ1-5; d_gene: -; v_gene: TRBV28; CDR3nt: TGTGCCAGCAGTTTTGGGGTTCAGCCCCAGCATTTT; CDR3aa: CASSFGVQPQHF
abundance: -; j_gene: TRBJ1-2; d_gene: -; v_gene: TRBV2; CDR3nt: TGTGCCAGCAGCTTATCAGGCCACACCTTC; CDR3aa: CASSLSGHTF
abundance: -; j_gene: TRBJ2-3; d_gene: TRBD2; v_gene: TRBV9; CDR3nt: TGTGCCAGCAGCGTAGTGGGACTAGCGGGGAACACAGATACGCAGTATTTT; CDR3aa: CASSVVGLAGNTDTQYF
abundance: -; j_gene: TRBJ2-1; d_gene: -; v_gene: TRBV25-1; CDR3nt: TGTGCCAGCAGTGCGGGGCGTAACCCCTACAATGAGCAGTTCTTC; CDR3aa: CASSAGRNPYNEQFF
abundance: -; j_gene: TRBJ1-2; d_gene: -; v_gene: TRBV9; CDR3nt: TGTGCCAGCAGCGTATCAGGGGCTATAGGCTACACCTTC; CDR3aa: CASSVSGAIGYTF
abundance: -; j_gene: TRBJ2-7; d_gene: TRBD2; v_gene: TRBV18; CDR3nt: TGTGCCAGCTCACCCACACAGGGCCCCGCTAGCGGGAGTAACGAGCAGTACTTC; CDR3aa: CASSPTQGPASGSNEQYF
abundance: -; j_gene: TRBJ2-5; d_gene: -; v_gene: TRBV30; CDR3nt: TGTGCCTGGAGAGGGTCTTATCTGGAGACCCAGTACTTC; CDR3aa: CAWRGSYLETQYF